The 27 T cell receptor beta chains in this list originate from one sample, sequenced in a study of control samples from healthy donors and cancer patients. Only in-frame clones appear in the TCRdb table, and some are missing; sequencing was by immunoSEQ multiplex PCR. The table has about 86,000 clones, over 85% seen once; the top ten hold about 1.5%. Sample: blood. Every receptor here comes from a woman aged 25 to 39 in good health.

V gene TRBV3-1 (or the pseudogene TRBV3-2) combines with J gene TRBJ2-7, with D perhaps matching TRBD2 (6 bases). The germline CDR1 and CDR2 sequences are LGHDT and YNNKEL (reference sequence). The CDR3 has 16 amino acids. With 1 base removed from V and 0 bases from J, the gap between germline ends came to 13 bases. This CDR3 reads CASSQGLAHHSYEQYF. The CDR3 region has the DNA TGTGCCAGCAGCCAAGGGCTAGCGCATCACTCCTACGAGCAGTACTTC.

The rearrangement joins TRBV14 to TRBJ2-5, with no clear D. Trimming stripped 4 bases from V and 4 bases from J, with 4 bases between. Germline CDR1 is SGHDN and CDR2 is FVKESK. CDR3 size: 11 residues. The CDR3 region is CASSLGETQYF. The CDR3 coding sequence is TGTGCCAGCAGCCTGGGAGAGACCCAGTACTTC.

The CDR3 sequence is CASSPQGPDRAQETQYF. In DNA form, the CDR3 reads TGTGCCAGCAGCCCACAAGGCCCGGACAGGGCCCAAGAGACCCAGTACTTC. V usage is TRBV11-3 and J usage is TRBJ2-5; 8 bases match TRBD1. Germline assignment: CDR1 SGHNT and CDR2 YENEEA. The CDR3 sequence is 17 residues long. Losses at the gene ends were 5 bases for V and 1 base for J; bases not matched to a gene: 12.

The chain couples TRBV6-1 to TRBJ2-3; no clear D. The CDR3 totals 13 residues. The V end was cut by 3 bases, the J end by 6 bases, with 10 bases between. Germline V lookup: CDR1 MNHNS, CDR2 SASEGT. As DNA, the CDR3 is TGTGCCAGCAGTGATACGAGATCCGATACGCAGTATTTT. Translation: CASSDTRSDTQYF.

The chain combines TRBV4-1 with TRBJ1-2; perhaps TRBD1 as D (5 bases). The CDR3 runs to 14 residues. Germline V lookup: CDR1 MGHRA, CDR2 YSYEKL. V was trimmed by 0 bases and J by 8 bases, leaving 13 bases between them. The CDR3 nucleotides read TGCGCCAGCAGCCAAGATCCGCCGGGGGGAGGCTACACCTTC. It codes for CASSQDPPGGGYTF.

The CDR3 DNA reads as TGTGCCAGCAGCGTAGATCCGGGGCCGGGTGGAAACACCATATATTTT. Translated: CASSVDPGPGGNTIYF. This sequence joins TRBV9 and TRBJ1-3; tentatively, D is TRBD1 (5 bases). The CDR3 length is 16 residues. Germline values: CDR1 SGDLS, CDR2 YYNGEE. V lost 0 bases, J lost 3 bases, and 13 bases lay in between.

This clone was picked up one time. The V and J genes are TRBV29-1 and TRBJ2-5, with 11 bases matching TRBD2. The CDR3 covers 16 residues. The ends lost 7 bases at V and 2 bases at J; junction bases unmatched: 12. In germline, CDR1 is SQVTM, CDR2 ANQGSEA. The CDR3 spells CSAHLGASGGQETQYF. As DNA, the CDR3 is TGCAGCGCTCACCTGGGGGCTAGCGGGGGGCAAGAGACCCAGTACTTC.

V gene TRBV5-6 combines with J gene TRBJ1-3; D gene uncertain. CDR1 and CDR2 from the germline V gene are SGHDT and YYEEEE. Trimming took off 5 bases at V and 0 bases at J, with 9 bases between the two ends. The CDR3 covers 14 residues. CDR3 sequence: CASSATYSGNTIYF. Written as DNA, the CDR3 is TGTGCCAGCAGTGCGACATACTCTGGAAACACCATATATTTT.

The rearrangement uses TRBV6-5 and TRBJ1-5; 11 positions agree with TRBD1. This CDR3 is 14 amino acids long. From germline, CDR1 is MNHEY and CDR2 SVGAGI. V gave up 9 bases and J gave up 4 bases; unmatched junction bases: 5. DNA for the CDR3: TGTGCCAGTCGGACAGGGGGCTCTAATCAGCCCCAGCATTTT. Translated, it gives CASRTGGSNQPQHF.

The chain uses TRBV28 and TRBJ2-1; 11 bases fit TRBD1. CDR3 length: 16 amino acids. V gave up 6 bases and J gave up 8 bases; unmatched junction bases: 12. The germline CDR1 and CDR2 sequences are MDHEN and SYDVKM. The chain's CDR3 is CASSLIWTGGLDEQFF. The CDR3, as DNA: TGTGCCAGCAGCCTTATTTGGACAGGGGGCTTGGATGAGCAGTTCTTC.

The chain employs TRBV6-4 and TRBJ1-6, with D possibly TRBD1 on 5 matching bases. CDR3 size: 13 residues. V was clipped by 3 bases and J by 8 bases, with 8 bases between them. The germline CDR1 and CDR2 sequences are MRHNA and SNTAGT. This chain's CDR3 is CASSESGDSPLHF. The DNA of the CDR3 is TGTGCCAGCAGTGAGTCGGGGGATTCACCCCTCCACTTT.

The chain joins TRBV6-5 to TRBJ2-7, with TRBD2 identical over 8 bases. CDR3 length: 15 amino acids. Unmatched junction bases numbered 7, after V lost 6 bases and J lost 0 bases. The germline gives CDR1 MNHEY, CDR2 SVGAGI. In DNA, the CDR3 is TGTGCCAGCAGACCCCAGCGGGGGATCTCCTACGAGCAGTACTTC. Translated: CASRPQRGISYEQYF.

The chain employs TRBV4-1 and TRBJ1-6; weak D call: TRBD1 (5 bases). Germline values: CDR1 MGHRA, CDR2 YSYEKL. V lost 3 bases, J lost 5 bases, and 8 bases lay in between. The CDR3 consists of 14 residues. The CDR3 sequence: CASSQSGNNSPLHF. The CDR3 bases are TGCGCCAGCAGCCAGTCAGGGAATAATTCACCCCTCCACTTT.

V usage is TRBV6-5 and J usage is TRBJ1-2; D possibly corresponds to TRBD1 (6 bases). Germline V gives CDR1 MNHEY, CDR2 SVGAGI. V shed 6 bases and J shed 0 bases, with 11 bases lying between them. The CDR3 has 14 residues. The CDR3 sequence: CASRGDISNYGYTF. CDR3 nucleotides: TGTGCCAGCAGGGGGGACATCTCTAACTATGGCTACACCTTC.

This chain joins TRBV5-1 and TRBJ2-5; the match to TRBD1 covers 8 bases. The CDR3 totals 15 residues. Germline CDR1 reads SGHRS; CDR2 reads YFSETQ. V gave up 3 bases and J gave up 2 bases; unmatched junction bases: 6. Here the CDR3 reads CASSYGQGPQETQYF. CDR3 sequence (DNA): TGCGCCAGCAGCTATGGACAGGGCCCTCAAGAGACCCAGTACTTC.

The table lists this clone with a count of one. The chain employs TRBV28 and TRBJ1-4; possibly TRBD1 for D (5 bases). Deletions cut 2 bases from V and 4 bases from J, with 8 bases between. CDR1 MDHEN and CDR2 SYDVKM come from the germline V gene. The CDR3 has 14 amino acids. The CDR3 DNA follows: TGTGCCAGCAGTTTAGTGGGGGTTAATGAAAAACTGTTTTTT. Its protein is CASSLVGVNEKLFF.

In regard to this clone: A junction boundary mismatches the germline segment, possibly from a read error. This sequence joins TRBV6-5 and TRBJ2-1; D ambiguous. The CDR3 covers 12 residues. Germline assignment: CDR1 MNHEY and CDR2 SVGAGI. The CDR3 DNA sequence: TGTGCCAGCAGTTACCAGACTGGAGATCAGATCTTC. As protein: CASSYQTGDQIF.

A single count supports this clone. The genes are TRBV6-5 and TRBJ2-1; 9 nucleotides match TRBD1. V lost 5 bases and J lost 5; bases outside the gene matches: 7. Germline CDR1 is MNHEY and CDR2 is SVGAGI. The CDR3 consists of 15 residues. The chain's CDR3 is CASSLRDRVNNEQFF. The CDR3 bases are TGTGCCAGCAGTCTGAGGGACAGGGTCAACAATGAGCAGTTCTTC.

J is TRBJ1-2 and V is TRBV10-3; D gene unclear. The V and J ends lost 5 bases and 0 bases respectively, with 10 bases between them. This CDR3 has 14 amino acids. Germline V gives CDR1 ENHRY, CDR2 SYGVKD. This chain's CDR3 is CAISKQNPNYGYTF. DNA for the CDR3: TGTGCCATCAGTAAACAGAACCCTAACTATGGCTACACCTTC.

The J gene is TRBJ2-1, the V gene TRBV24-1; the D is unclear. Germline lookup yields CDR1 KGHDR and CDR2 SFDVKD. V shed 5 bases and J shed 2 bases, with 15 bases lying between them. The CDR3 sequence is 16 residues long. The CDR3 here is CATSVSRYGTYNEQFF. The CDR3 DNA is TGTGCCACCAGTGTATCCCGATACGGAACCTACAATGAGCAGTTCTTC.

The chain combines TRBV29-1 with TRBJ2-5; 12 bases align to TRBD2. Germline V gene sequence: CDR1 SQVTM, CDR2 ANQGSEA. With V trimmed by 6 bases and J by 6 bases, 8 bases remained unmatched. This CDR3 spans 14 amino acids. The CDR3 region has the DNA TGCAGCGTAGCTCTAGCGGGGGGGCCTCAGACCCAGTACTTC. Its protein product is CSVALAGGPQTQYF.

This chain uses TRBV15 with TRBJ1-1; D call uncertain. Trimming stripped 1 base from V and 5 bases from J, with 17 bases between. CDR3 size: 16 residues. The germline V gene encodes CDR1 LNHNV and CDR2 YYDKDF (reference sequence). Here the CDR3 DNA reads TGTGCCACCAGCAGAGGGTTGGGCGCCCTGGGGACTGAAGCTTTCTTT. It specifies CATSRGLGALGTEAFF.

The rearrangement joins TRBV7-9 to TRBJ1-1, with no clear D. Germline lookup yields CDR1 SEHNR and CDR2 FQNEAQ (reference sequence). V gave up 1 base and J gave up 1 base, with 4 bases separating them. The CDR3 covers 13 residues. The CDR3 DNA reads as TGTGCCAGCAGCTTAGATGCGAACACTGAAGCTTTCTTT. Translating gives CASSLDANTEAFF.

The chain links TRBV7-9 to TRBJ2-7; D remains ambiguous. This CDR3 has 11 residues. The ends were cut back, 5 bases at V and 3 bases at J, with 5 bases in the middle. Germline V gene lookup returns CDR1 SEHNR and CDR2 FQNEAQ (reference sequence). CDR3 loop: CASSPHYEQYF. The CDR3, as DNA: TGTGCCAGCAGCCCGCACTACGAGCAGTACTTC.

V and J are TRBV5-8 and TRBJ1-3; D possibly corresponds to TRBD1 (6 bases). CDR3 length: 17 amino acids. Germline-derived CDR1 and CDR2 are SGHTS and YDEGEE. The germline V and J ends were trimmed by 4 bases and 0 bases, with 17 bases remaining between them. The CDR3: CASSRDRPGGSGNTIYF. CDR3 in DNA: TGTGCCAGCAGCCGAGACAGGCCCGGAGGCTCTGGAAACACCATATATTTT.

This chain connects TRBV10-1 to TRBJ1-1; D gene unclear. V lost 2 bases, J lost 4 bases, and 8 bases lay in between. Germline V gene sequence: CDR1 WNHNN, CDR2 SYGVQD (reference sequence). The CDR3 sequence is 13 residues long. In DNA form, the CDR3 reads TGCGCCAGCAGTGAGGGGGTTTTCACTGAAGCTTTCTTT. Residues: CASSEGVFTEAFF.

This chain joins TRBV19 and TRBJ1-1; D may be TRBD1 (5 bases). Germline lookup yields CDR1 LNHDA and CDR2 SQIVND (reference sequence). V shed 0 bases and J shed 5 bases, with 7 bases lying between them. The CDR3 runs 13 residues. This chain's CDR3 is CASSIEGATEAFF. The CDR3 DNA follows: TGTGCCAGTAGTATAGAAGGGGCTACTGAAGCTTTCTTT.